This TCR beta chain comes out of a study of Graves' ophthalmopathy and Graves' hyperthyroidism. About the research overall: Peripheral blood was gathered at the point of initial diagnosis, before any treatment started. Findings of the study overall: The authors also found most expanded thyroid clonotypes above 0.001 frequency in blood.

V was cut by 6 bases and J by 0 bases, with 15 bases left in between. Germline V gene sequence: CDR1 MDHEN, CDR2 SYDVKM. This CDR3 is built from 16 residues. Of note for this clonotype: The target antigen is unknown.

The TCR beta CDR3 regions underwent amplification from RNA transcripts. After a first-round RT-PCR with HTBI primers, a second-round multiplex PCR was run. MiXCR, applied by TCRdb to the multiplex PCR reads, yields one record per CDR3 protein. The sample has roughly 170,000 distinct CDR3 sequences; 39% are singletons. Specimen: peripheral blood. The rearrangement uses TRBV28 and TRBJ1-3; D might be TRBD1 (5 bases). This sequence originates from a man between 25 and 39 years old with Graves' ophthalmopathy. The CDR3 DNA reads TGTGCCAGCAGCTCCGACAGTGCCGTCTCTGGAAACACCATATATTTT. It specifies CASSSDSAVSGNTIYF.